Shown below are 26 T cell receptor beta chains from a single sample sequenced in a study of Ad26.COV2.S vaccination and SARS-CoV-2 variants. Treatment of the sample: around 19 received Ad26.COV2.S at low or high dose, single or two shots; about 5 received placebo; per-sample allocation not given. Sampling occurred on day 63 after the first vaccine or placebo injection. Sequencing used immunoSEQ multiplex PCR; TCRdb keeps in-frame clones, though not all of them. This sample has 350,000 to 550,000 clones, with approximately 92% found just once. Sequencing was performed on peripheral blood, taken in a trial of Ad26.COV2.S vaccine versus placebo. The receptors come from a person aged 18-65 years who received the Ad26.COV2.S COVID-19 vaccine or a placebo.

The gene calls are TRBV6-2 or TRBV6-3 and TRBJ1-2, with D unresolved. V was trimmed by 2 bases and J by 4 bases, leaving 14 bases between them. The CDR3 consists of 15 residues. Germline CDR1 and CDR2: MNHEY and SVGEGT. The CDR3 reads CASSYVRTGSYGYTF. The CDR3, as DNA: TGTGCCAGCAGTTACGTGCGTACGGGATCCTATGGCTACACCTTC.

This clone was detected only once. This chain links TRBV10-3 with TRBJ1-4; unclear D gene. V lost 4 bases and J 4 bases, leaving 13 bases between the germline ends. Germline CDR1 ENHRY, CDR2 SYGVKD. The CDR3 length is 15 residues. The CDR3 here is CAISGSVGDNEKLFF. Here the CDR3 DNA reads TGTGCCATCAGTGGCAGCGTGGGTGATAATGAAAAACTGTTTTTT.

The chain carries TRBV4-1 and TRBJ2-7, with D tentatively TRBD2 (5 bases). The germline V gene has CDR1 MGHRA and CDR2 YSYEKL. The germline V and J ends were trimmed by 4 bases and 3 bases, with 16 bases remaining between them. The CDR3 contains 15 residues. The DNA of the CDR3 is TGCGCCAGCAGCCCATCACCCGGGGAGAGCTACGAGCAGTACTTC. It translates to CASSPSPGESYEQYF.

The rearrangement uses TRBV7-3 and TRBJ1-1; D unclear. Germline V lookup: CDR1 SGHTA, CDR2 FQGTGA. This CDR3 contains 14 residues. V dropped 2 bases and J dropped 1 base, with 8 bases sitting between them. The CDR3 coding sequence is TGTGCCAGCAGCTTATCTCGGGAGAACACTGAAGCTTTCTTT. It codes for CASSLSRENTEAFF.

The chain uses TRBV29-1 and TRBJ1-2; no clear D. The CDR3 totals 13 residues. With 2 bases removed from V and 5 bases from J, the gap between germline ends came to 12 bases. Germline CDR1 SQVTM, CDR2 ANQGSEA. The CDR3 sequence: CSVELPGRYGYTF. In DNA form, the CDR3 reads TGCAGCGTTGAATTGCCAGGACGATATGGCTACACCTTC.

The J gene is TRBJ1-2, the V gene TRBV7-9; the D is unclear. Trimming pared 1 base from V and 2 bases from J, leaving 8 bases between. CDR1 SEHNR and CDR2 FQNEAQ come from the germline V gene (reference sequence). The CDR3 covers 14 residues. The CDR3 here is CASSLGILNYGYTF. The CDR3 DNA sequence: TGTGCCAGCAGCTTAGGAATTCTGAACTATGGCTACACCTTC.

J is TRBJ2-7 and V is TRBV11-1; 8 bases are shared with TRBD1. The junction had 4 bases not matched to a gene; V was cut back by 6 bases and J by 0 bases. This CDR3 spans 14 amino acids. Germline values: CDR1 SGHAT, CDR2 FQDESV (reference sequence). The CDR3 here is CASRAGTGSYEQYV. CDR3 nucleotide sequence: TGTGCCAGCAGGGCCGGGACAGGCTCCTACGAGCAGTACGTC.

The genes are TRBV21-1 and TRBJ2-5; the table assigns TRBD2, which was not confirmed against the DNA. TRBV21-1 is a pseudogene. The CDR3 loop spans 16 amino acids. Here the CDR3 DNA reads TGTGCCAGCAGCAAAACCCGCCCTACTAGGCTAGAGACCCAGTACTTC. Its protein product is CASSKTRPTRLETQYF.

This rearrangement joins TRBV4-2 to TRBJ2-1; the match to TRBD2 covers 12 bases. Trimming at V came to 4 bases and at J to 8 bases, leaving 9 bases not matched to a gene. The CDR3 has 16 residues. The V gene's germline CDR1 is LGHNA and CDR2 YNFKEQ. The CDR3 spells CASSPQGLAGGHEQFF. CDR3 DNA: TGTGCCAGCAGCCCCCAGGGGCTAGCGGGGGGGCATGAGCAGTTCTTC.

In this sample, this clone turned up once. The rearrangement links TRBV5-1 to TRBJ2-3; TRBD2 matches 14 bases. From germline, CDR1 is SGHRS and CDR2 YFSETQ. V lost 4 bases and J lost 4; bases outside the gene matches: 5. This CDR3 contains 16 residues. The CDR3 DNA follows: TGCGCCAGCAGCCTGAGACTAGCGGGGGGGGCAGATACGCAGTATTTT. This gives the protein CASSLRLAGGADTQYF.

V usage is TRBV4-1 and J usage is TRBJ2-5; possibly TRBD1 for D (5 bases). Germline V CDR1 and CDR2: MGHRA, YSYEKL. V was trimmed by 3 bases and J by 4 bases, leaving 9 bases between them. The CDR3 loop spans 13 amino acids. The CDR3 nucleotides are TGCGCCAGCAGCCAGGGGCTGGTAGAGACCCAGTACTTC. It encodes CASSQGLVETQYF.

The chain recombines TRBV19 with TRBJ1-1; tentatively, D is TRBD1 (5 bases). V gave up 3 bases and J gave up 6 bases, with 14 bases separating them. Germline CDR1 LNHDA, CDR2 SQIVND (reference sequence). The CDR3 loop spans 14 amino acids. CDR3 coding DNA: TGTGCCAGTAGTATCCAGGGAGGTGACGCTGAAGCTTTCTTT. Translating it yields CASSIQGGDAEAFF.

The chain is built from TRBV5-8 and TRBJ1-1, with a possible D match to TRBD1 (5 bases). The CDR3 consists of 14 residues. Germline V gives CDR1 SGHTS, CDR2 YDEGEE. V lost 6 bases and J 5 bases, leaving 17 bases between the germline ends. The CDR3 here is CASTLDSTGTEAFF. The CDR3 DNA is TGTGCCAGCACCCTTGACAGCACGGGGACTGAAGCTTTCTTT.

The chain carries TRBV7-8 and TRBJ2-7, with 7 bases that match TRBD1. The V and J ends lost 4 bases and 3 bases, in that order; junction bases with no gene match: 6. Germline CDR1 reads SGHVS; CDR2 reads FQNEAQ. The CDR3 is 14 residues long. The CDR3: CASSSRRDSYEQYF. As DNA, the CDR3 is TGTGCCAGCAGCTCCCGCCGGGACAGCTACGAGCAGTACTTC. The full variable domain, rest sourced from reference TRBV7-8 and TRBJ2-7, is GAGVSQSPRYKVAKRGQDVALRCDPISGHVSLFWYQQALGQGPEFLTYFQNEAQLDKSGLPSDRFFAERPEGSVSTLKIQRTQQEDSAVYLCASSSRRDSYEQYFGPGTRLTVT.

This rearrangement joins TRBV24-1 to TRBJ2-5, with no clear D. In germline, CDR1 is KGHDR, CDR2 SFDVKD. The CDR3 covers 15 residues. Trimming stripped 3 bases from V and 2 bases from J, with 12 bases between. The CDR3 nucleotides read TGTGCCACCAGTGATGTAAAAGGAAATCAAGAGACCCAGTACTTC. Translated, it gives CATSDVKGNQETQYF.

The rearrangement uses TRBV6-5 and TRBJ2-3; 8 bases are shared with TRBD2. After removal of 5 bases from V and 2 bases from J, the junction contained 6 bases not matched to a gene. CDR1 and CDR2 from the germline V gene are MNHEY and SVGAGI. The CDR3 runs to 15 residues. CDR3 in DNA: TGTGCCAGCAGTCGTAGCGGGATCCCCACAGATACGCAGTATTTT. As protein: CASSRSGIPTDTQYF.

This chain uses TRBV19 with TRBJ1-5; D might be TRBD1 (5 bases). Germline V gives CDR1 LNHDA, CDR2 SQIVND (reference sequence). The germline V and J ends were trimmed by 3 bases and 7 bases, with 16 bases remaining between them. This CDR3 spans 15 amino acids. In DNA, the CDR3 is TGTGCCAGTAGTATCAGTCAGGGTTATTGGCAGCCCCAGCATTTT. Amino acid sequence: CASSISQGYWQPQHF.

The chain joins TRBV3-1 (or the pseudogene TRBV3-2) to TRBJ1-1, with D possibly being TRBD1 (6 bases). V was clipped by 4 bases and J by 4 bases, with 13 bases between them. Germline V gene lookup returns CDR1 LGHDT and CDR2 YNNKEL (reference sequence). CDR3 length: 14 amino acids. CDR3 in amino acids: CASSPPWTVTEAFF. The DNA for the CDR3 is TGTGCCAGCAGCCCCCCATGGACAGTCACTGAAGCTTTCTTT.

This clone was seen just once. The chain links TRBV29-1 to TRBJ2-3; the match to TRBD2 covers 14 bases. CDR3 length: 14 amino acids. J gave up 4 bases and V 6 bases, and 3 bases lay outside the gene matches. In germline, CDR1 is SQVTM, CDR2 ANQGSEA. The CDR3 coding sequence is TGCAGCGTAGAGGGACTAGCGGGAGCAGATACGCAGTATTTT. The encoded protein is CSVEGLAGADTQYF.

This clone is a singleton in its sample. The chain couples TRBV5-5 to TRBJ2-5; 9 bases are shared with TRBD1. V shed 2 bases and J 10 bases; nucleotides not matched to a gene: 6. The CDR3 loop spans 13 amino acids. The germline gives CDR1 SGHKS, CDR2 YYEKEE (reference sequence). CDR3 nucleotides: TGTGCCAGCAGCTTCCTGGGACAGGGAGGCCAGTACTTC. This codes for CASSFLGQGGQYF.

The J gene is TRBJ2-3, the V gene TRBV10-1, with 9 bases matching TRBD2. This CDR3 has 17 amino acids. V lost 2 bases and J lost 6; bases outside the gene matches: 12. Per the germline V gene, CDR1 is WNHNN and CDR2 is SYGVQD (reference sequence). The CDR3 nucleotides read TGCGCCAGCAGTGAGACCAAATTAGCGGGGGAAACGGATACGCAGTATTTT. It yields the protein CASSETKLAGETDTQYF.

The CDR3 region is CASSYYWGAKNIQYF. CDR3 nucleotide sequence: TGTGCCAGCAGTTACTACTGGGGAGCCAAAAACATTCAGTACTTC. The chain carries TRBV6-5 and TRBJ2-4; D is ambiguous. The V and J ends lost 1 base and 0 bases respectively, with 7 bases between them. The germline V gene encodes CDR1 MNHEY and CDR2 SVGAGI. This CDR3 has 15 residues.

V usage is TRBV4-3 and J usage is TRBJ2-4; D not resolved. Germline-derived CDR1 and CDR2 are LGHNA and YSLEER. V lost 0 bases, J lost 0 bases, and 6 bases lay in between. The CDR3 loop spans 15 amino acids. CDR3 residues: CASSQDVVAKNIQYF. In DNA, the CDR3 is TGCGCCAGCAGCCAAGATGTGGTAGCCAAAAACATTCAGTACTTC.

The chain joins TRBV5-1 to TRBJ1-1; 8 nucleotides align to TRBD1. The junction had 2 bases not matched to a gene; V was cut back by 4 bases and J by 6 bases. Germline values: CDR1 SGHRS, CDR2 YFSETQ. The CDR3 is 12 amino acids. This chain's CDR3 is CASSVTGAEAFF. CDR3 nucleotide sequence: TGCGCCAGCAGCGTGACAGGGGCTGAAGCTTTCTTT.

The chain has TRBV3-1 (or the pseudogene TRBV3-2) and TRBJ2-2, with 7 bases identical to TRBD2. The J segment lost 5 bases and the V segment lost 1 base, leaving 7 bases of the junction unmatched. The length of the CDR3 is 16 residues. Germline V gene data show CDR1 as LGHDT and CDR2 as YNNKEL (reference sequence). CDR3 sequence reads: CASSQVAGVDTGELFF. In DNA form, the CDR3 reads TGTGCCAGCAGCCAAGTTGCGGGAGTGGATACCGGGGAGCTGTTTTTT.

A word on this clone: The same CDR3 arises from other DNA sequences in this sample as well. The rearrangement joins TRBV5-1 to TRBJ2-5; 9 nucleotides agree with TRBD2. This CDR3 is built from 16 residues. Germline-derived CDR1 and CDR2 are SGHRS and YFSETQ. The ends lost 4 bases at V and 1 base at J; junction bases unmatched: 8. Here the CDR3 DNA reads TGCGCCAGCAGCCCAATACCACTAGCGGGCCAAGAGACCCAGTACTTC. It translates to CASSPIPLAGQETQYF. The variable domain in full, with the rest retrieved from reference TRBV5-1 and TRBJ2-5, is KAGVTQTPRYLIKTRGQQVTLSCSPISGHRSVSWYQQTPGQGLQFLFEYFSETQRNKGNFPGRFSGRQFSNSRSEMNVSTLELGDSALYLCASSPIPLAGQETQYFGPGTRLLVL.